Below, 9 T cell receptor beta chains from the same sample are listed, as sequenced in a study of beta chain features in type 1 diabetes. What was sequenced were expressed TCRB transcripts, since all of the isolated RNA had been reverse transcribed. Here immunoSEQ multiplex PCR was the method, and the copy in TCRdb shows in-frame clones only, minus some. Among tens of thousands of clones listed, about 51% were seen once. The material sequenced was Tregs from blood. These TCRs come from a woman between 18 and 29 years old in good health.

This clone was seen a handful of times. CDR3 nucleotide sequence: TGCGCCAGCAGCTTGGCCGGGGGTAGCGGGGGATACAATGAGCAGTTCTTC. Translated: CASSLAGGSGGYNEQFF. The chain joins TRBV5-1 to TRBJ2-1; 9 bases are shared with TRBD2. Germline CDR1 SGHRS, CDR2 YFSETQ. With 0 bases clipped from V and 4 bases from J, the junction kept 8 bases outside the gene matches. The CDR3 is 17 residues long.

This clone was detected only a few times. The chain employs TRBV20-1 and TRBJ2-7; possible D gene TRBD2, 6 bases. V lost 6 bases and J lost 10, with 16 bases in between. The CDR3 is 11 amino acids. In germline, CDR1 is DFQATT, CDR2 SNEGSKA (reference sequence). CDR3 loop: CSASSAGPQYF. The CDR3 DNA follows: TGCAGTGCCTCTAGCGCCGGGCCACAGTACTTC.

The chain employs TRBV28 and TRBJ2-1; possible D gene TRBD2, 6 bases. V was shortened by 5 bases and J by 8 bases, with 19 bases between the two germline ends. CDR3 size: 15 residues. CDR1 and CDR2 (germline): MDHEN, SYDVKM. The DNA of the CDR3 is TGTGCCAGCAGTACCCCGGGACTTGCGTACGATGAGCAGTTCTTC. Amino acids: CASSTPGLAYDEQFF.

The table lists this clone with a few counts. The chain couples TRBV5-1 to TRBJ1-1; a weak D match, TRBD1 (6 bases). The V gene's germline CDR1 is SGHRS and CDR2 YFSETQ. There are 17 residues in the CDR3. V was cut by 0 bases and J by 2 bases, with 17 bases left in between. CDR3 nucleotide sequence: TGCGCCAGCAGCTTGGCCGGACCCCAGGGGATCAACACTGAAGCTTTCTTT. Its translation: CASSLAGPQGINTEAFF.

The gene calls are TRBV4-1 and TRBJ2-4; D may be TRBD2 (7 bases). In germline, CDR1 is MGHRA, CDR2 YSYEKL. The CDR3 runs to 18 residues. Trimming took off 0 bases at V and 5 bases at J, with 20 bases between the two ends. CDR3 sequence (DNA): TGCGCCAGCAGCCAAGATCGGGGGGCAGGGGTTGGGGAAAACATTCAGTACTTC. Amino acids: CASSQDRGAGVGENIQYF.

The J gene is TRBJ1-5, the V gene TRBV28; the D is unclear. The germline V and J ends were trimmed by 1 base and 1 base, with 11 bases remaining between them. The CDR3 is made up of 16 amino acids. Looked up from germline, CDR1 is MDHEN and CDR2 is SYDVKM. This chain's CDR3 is CASSLYGGRSNQPQHF. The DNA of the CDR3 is TGTGCCAGCAGTTTATACGGTGGGAGAAGCAATCAGCCCCAGCATTTT.

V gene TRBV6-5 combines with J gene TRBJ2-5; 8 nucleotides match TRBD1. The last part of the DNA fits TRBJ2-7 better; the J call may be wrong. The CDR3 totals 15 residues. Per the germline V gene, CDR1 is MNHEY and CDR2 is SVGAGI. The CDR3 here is CASKGVGTGDYEQYF. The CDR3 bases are TGTGCCAGCAAAGGAGTAGGGACAGGTGACTACGAGCAGTACTTC.

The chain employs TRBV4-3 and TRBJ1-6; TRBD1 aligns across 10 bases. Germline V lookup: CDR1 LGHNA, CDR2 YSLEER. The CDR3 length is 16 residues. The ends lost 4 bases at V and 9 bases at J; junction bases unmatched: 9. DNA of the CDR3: TGCGCCAGCAGCCTTCTTTGGGACAGGGGAGGTTCACCCCTCCACTTT. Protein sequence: CASSLLWDRGGSPLHF.

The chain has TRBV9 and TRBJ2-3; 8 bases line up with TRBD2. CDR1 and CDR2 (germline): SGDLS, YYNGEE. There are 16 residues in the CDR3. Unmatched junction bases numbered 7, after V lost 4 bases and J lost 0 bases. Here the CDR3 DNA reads TGTGCCAGCAGCTTCAGCGGGAGACCTAGCACAGATACGCAGTATTTT. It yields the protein CASSFSGRPSTDTQYF.